These 15 T cell receptor beta chains came from one sample sequenced in a study of glioma-infiltrating T cells. TCR alpha and beta CDR3 regions were amplified from RNA using iRepertoire nested multiplex PCR. TCRdb re-derived calls from the multiplex PCR reads in MiXCR, one entry per CDR3 protein. The data show a few hundred thousand distinct CDR3 sequences, more than 35% seen once. The sequenced sample consisted of glioma tissue, nonneoplastic brain tissue, or PBMCs (not recorded which). Receptors originate from a human donor with low-grade glioma or glioblastoma, undergoing nonglioma brain surgery, or in good health (not recorded which).

In the case of this clonotype: Sequence at one end of the junction differs from germline and may be a read error. The chain joins TRBV20-1 to TRBJ1-6; D is ambiguous. The CDR3 is 14 residues long. The germline gives CDR1 DFQATT, CDR2 SNEGSKA (reference sequence). The CDR3 region is CSAQIGPLRSHLHF. The CDR3 DNA is TGCAGTGCTCAGATAGGGCCCCTAAGGTCACACCTCCACTTT.

Worth noting for this clonotype: It may be a read error: a sequence one base away is much more abundant. This chain connects TRBV6-1 to TRBJ1-1, with D unresolved. Germline V CDR1 and CDR2: MNHNS, SASEGT. CDR3 length: 14 residues. The CDR3 region has the DNA TGTGCCAGCAGTTATGATATCCGGAACACTCAAGCTTTCTTT. Residues: CASSYDIRNTQAFF.

This clonotype has more than one count but fewer than ten. The CDR3 here is CASSLGTLSPYEQYF. In nucleotides, the CDR3 is TGTGCCAGCAGCTTAGGGACGCTCAGCCCCTACGAGCAGTACTTC. This rearrangement joins TRBV7-2 to TRBJ2-7, with D unclear. The germline V gene encodes CDR1 SGHTA and CDR2 FQGNSA. V was shortened by 1 base and J by 2 bases, with 12 bases between the two germline ends. The CDR3 length is 15 residues.

This clonotype was observed a handful of times. The rearrangement uses TRBV7-2 and TRBJ1-5; D is undetermined. The V gene lost 5 bases and the J gene lost 4 bases, with 9 bases spanning the gap. Germline loops: CDR1 SGHTA, CDR2 FQGNSA. CDR3 size: 13 residues. The CDR3 region is CASSPDPNQPQHF. In DNA form, the CDR3 reads TGTGCCAGCAGCCCTGATCCGAATCAGCCCCAGCATTTT.

This clonotype came up many times. This chain connects TRBV25-1 to TRBJ1-2, with 7 nucleotides matching TRBD1. The CDR3 contains 13 residues. CDR1 is MGHDK, CDR2 SYGVNS, per germline. The trim removed 8 bases at V and 4 bases at J, leaving 7 bases unmatched. CDR3 DNA sequence: TGTGCCAGCCGGGACAGCTTTAGCTATGGCTACACCTTC. This encodes CASRDSFSYGYTF.

The chain joins TRBV25-1 to TRBJ2-5; no clear D gene. In germline, CDR1 is MGHDK, CDR2 SYGVNS. The CDR3 is 16 amino acids. V was pared by 6 bases and J by 4 bases, with 21 bases between. The CDR3 reads CASSLTMDGALETQYF. The CDR3 region has the DNA TGTGCCAGCAGCTTGACCATGGACGGAGCCTTAGAGACCCAGTACTTC.

This clonotype was picked up a small number of times. The chain has TRBV27 and TRBJ2-1; D may be TRBD1 (5 bases). The CDR3 is 13 amino acids. V was shortened by 5 bases and J by 12 bases, with 17 bases between the two germline ends. The germline gives CDR1 MNHEY, CDR2 SMNVEV (reference sequence). The DNA of the CDR3 is TGTGCCAGCAGTAACCAGGGTTTTAGTGGGCAGTTCTTC. This encodes CASSNQGFSGQFF.

This chain connects TRBV5-6 to TRBJ2-3, with D hard to call. Trimming cost V 3 bases and J 14 bases, with 19 bases left between them. Germline CDR1 and CDR2: SGHDT and YYEEEE. CDR3 size: 13 residues. This chain's CDR3 is CASSWALQGTRYF. DNA of the CDR3: TGTGCCAGCAGCTGGGCCCTACAAGGTACTCGGTATTTT.

J is TRBJ2-3 and V is TRBV29-1; 7 positions match TRBD2. CDR1 and CDR2 (germline): SQVTM, ANQGSEA. V lost 7 bases and J lost 3; bases outside the gene matches: 4. The CDR3 runs to 12 residues. CDR3 sequence (DNA): TGCAGCGGCGGGAGCGGAACAGATACGCAGTATTTT. Translating it yields CSGGSGTDTQYF.

The chain recombines TRBV19 with TRBJ2-1, with D possibly being TRBD1 or TRBD2 (6 bases each). The CDR3 spans 17 residues. Trimming stripped 1 base from V and 10 bases from J, with 23 bases between. Germline CDR1 is LNHDA and CDR2 is SQIVND (reference sequence). As DNA, the CDR3 is TGTGCCAGTAGTATAGTAGGGGGGTGGGACTTTAAGGGGGAGCAGTTCTTC. Translated, it gives CASSIVGGWDFKGEQFF.

V gene TRBV3-1 combines with J gene TRBJ2-1; a weak D match, TRBD2 (6 bases). The CDR3 runs 16 residues. The germline V gene encodes CDR1 LGHDT and CDR2 YNNKEL (reference sequence). V was trimmed by 4 bases and J by 4 bases, leaving 17 bases between them. CDR3 coding DNA: TGTGCCAGCAGCCGACTCTCCCGGGACTTGTACAATGAGCAGTTCTTC. This sequence encodes CASSRLSRDLYNEQFF.

This clonotype has only a few counts. The genes are TRBV7-2 and TRBJ1-2, with D perhaps matching TRBD1 (5 bases). Germline V gives CDR1 SGHTA, CDR2 FQGNSA. V was trimmed by 1 base and J by 8 bases, leaving 14 bases between them. The CDR3 runs to 14 residues. CDR3 coding DNA: TGTGCCAGCAGCTTAGGCGGGGCAGGAGGGGGCTACACCTTC. It codes for CASSLGGAGGGYTF.

This clonotype showed up just a few times. The chain carries TRBV20-1 and TRBJ2-2, with TRBD2 identical over 12 bases. The germline V gene encodes CDR1 DFQATT and CDR2 SNEGSKA (reference sequence). The CDR3 length is 16 residues. J was trimmed by 5 bases and V by 1 base; bases with no gene match: 5. CDR3 bases: TGCAGTGCTAGAGGGTTGGGGACTAGCGGGACCGGGGAGCTGTTTTTT. Translated, it gives CSARGLGTSGTGELFF.

The chain carries TRBV7-9 and TRBJ2-1; the match to TRBD2 covers 7 bases. The V and J ends lost 2 bases and 2 bases, in that order; junction bases with no gene match: 6. CDR1 and CDR2 (germline): SEHNR, FQNEAQ (reference sequence). The CDR3 length is 16 residues. CDR3 region: CASSLSGAGAYNEQFF. CDR3 nucleotide sequence: TGTGCCAGCAGCTTATCTGGGGCGGGAGCCTACAATGAGCAGTTCTTC. The whole variable domain, remainder taken from reference TRBV7-9 and TRBJ2-1, is DTGVSQNPRHKITKRGQNVTFRCDPISEHNRLYWYRQTLGQGPEFLTYFQNEAQLEKSRLLSDRFSAERPKGSFSTLEIQRTEQGDSAMYLCASSLSGAGAYNEQFFGPGTRLTVL.

In its sample, this clonotype was seen a few times. This sequence joins TRBV20-1 and TRBJ2-5; D is uncertain. Trimming pared 3 bases from V and 1 base from J, leaving 6 bases between. The CDR3 runs 12 residues. Per germline, CDR1 DFQATT and CDR2 SNEGSKA (reference sequence). CDR3 in amino acids: CSARSLQETQYF. The CDR3 coding sequence is TGCAGTGCTAGGAGTCTCCAAGAGACCCAGTACTTC.